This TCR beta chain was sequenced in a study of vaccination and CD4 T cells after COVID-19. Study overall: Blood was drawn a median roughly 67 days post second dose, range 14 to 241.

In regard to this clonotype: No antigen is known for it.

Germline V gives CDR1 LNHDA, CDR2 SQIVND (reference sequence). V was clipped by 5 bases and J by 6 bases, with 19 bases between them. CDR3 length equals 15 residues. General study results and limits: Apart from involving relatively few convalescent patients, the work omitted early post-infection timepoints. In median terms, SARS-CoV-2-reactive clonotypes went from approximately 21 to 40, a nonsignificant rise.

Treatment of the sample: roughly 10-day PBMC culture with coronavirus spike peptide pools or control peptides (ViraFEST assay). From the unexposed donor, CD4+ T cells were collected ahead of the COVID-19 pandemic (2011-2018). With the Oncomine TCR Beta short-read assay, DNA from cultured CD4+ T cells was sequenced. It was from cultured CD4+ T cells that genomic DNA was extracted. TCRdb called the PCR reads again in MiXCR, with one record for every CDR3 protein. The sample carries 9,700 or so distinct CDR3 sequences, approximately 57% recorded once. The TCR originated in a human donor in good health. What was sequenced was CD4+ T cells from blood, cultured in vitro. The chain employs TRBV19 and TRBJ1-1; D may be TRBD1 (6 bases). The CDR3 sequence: CASSRSQQGLPEAFF. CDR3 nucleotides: TGTGCCAGTAGTCGGTCCCAACAGGGTCTGCCTGAAGCTTTCTTT.